Each of the 18 T cell receptor beta chains below was sequenced from the same sample in a study of T-cell reconstitution after alpha-beta-depleted transplantation in children. During its preparation, the TCRbeta library received unique molecular identifiers. TCRdb fed the PCR reads into MiXCR, producing one record per CDR3 protein. The table has around 100,000 distinct CDR3 sequences, less than 6% seen once. The starting material was PBMCs, mostly from graft donor cells, obtained 60 days after TCRalphabeta/CD19-depleted stem cell transplant. The receptor source for this set is a female patient aged 2 to 10 who had a stem cell transplant for Fanconi anemia, so the T cells may come from the graft donor.

This clonotype has only a few counts. The J gene is TRBJ2-1, the V gene TRBV7-3, with D possibly TRBD2 on 6 matching bases. Trimming shortened V by 1 base and J by 5 bases, and 12 bases separated the two germline ends. CDR1 and CDR2 (germline): SGHTA, FQGTGA. The length of the CDR3 is 15 residues. CDR3 amino acids: CASSLRGGSHNEQFF. In DNA form, the CDR3 reads TGTGCCAGCAGCTTAAGGGGAGGCTCTCACAATGAGCAGTTCTTC.

This clonotype was seen many times. The chain employs TRBV7-2 and TRBJ2-3; D possibly corresponds to TRBD2 (5 bases). The ends were cut back, 0 bases at V and 1 base at J, with 8 bases in the middle. CDR3 length: 15 amino acids. The germline gives CDR1 SGHTA, CDR2 FQGNSA. Here the CDR3 reads CASSLASRGTDTQYF. The CDR3 DNA sequence: TGTGCCAGCAGCTTAGCCTCGCGGGGCACAGATACGCAGTATTTT.

This clonotype was recorded at least ten times. This rearrangement joins TRBV12-3 or TRBV12-4 to TRBJ1-1, with D perhaps TRBD1 (5 bases). The CDR3 is made up of 15 amino acids. With 3 bases removed from V and 4 bases from J, the gap between germline ends came to 15 bases. For the CDR3, the DNA is TGTGCCAGCAGTTTCGGGCACCCGAGGGGCACTGAAGCTTTCTTT. It yields the protein CASSFGHPRGTEAFF.

The table lists this clonotype with many counts. The genes are TRBV6-2 or TRBV6-3 and TRBJ2-3; TRBD1 might be the D (6 bases). Trimming cost V 5 bases and J 0 bases, with 15 bases left between them. Per the germline V gene, CDR1 is MNHEY and CDR2 is SVGEGT. The CDR3 is made up of 16 amino acids. The CDR3 region is CASSTWGRQSTDTQYF. CDR3 coding DNA: TGTGCCAGCAGTACTTGGGGGCGGCAAAGCACAGATACGCAGTATTTT.

This clonotype was seen many times. This rearrangement joins TRBV14 to TRBJ2-1; TRBD1 matches at 8 bases. Germline CDR1 SGHDN, CDR2 FVKESK. V shed 3 bases, J shed 0 bases, and the junction held 4 bases outside the gene matches. The CDR3 contains 16 residues. CDR3 loop: CASSHWTGSSYNEQFF. DNA of the CDR3: TGTGCCAGCAGCCATTGGACAGGGAGCTCCTACAATGAGCAGTTCTTC.

This chain connects TRBV5-5 to TRBJ1-4; D is undetermined. V shed 2 bases and J shed 4 bases, with 12 bases lying between them. Germline V lookup: CDR1 SGHKS, CDR2 YYEKEE (reference sequence). The CDR3 sequence is 15 residues long. The CDR3 is CASSFPASGNEKLFF. CDR3 DNA: TGTGCCAGCAGCTTTCCGGCCTCTGGTAATGAAAAACTGTTTTTT.

The table lists this clonotype with many counts. This chain links TRBV28 with TRBJ2-4, with D possibly being TRBD1 (5 bases). From germline, CDR1 is MDHEN and CDR2 SYDVKM. V was clipped by 6 bases and J by 1 base, with 13 bases between them. The CDR3 covers 15 residues. The CDR3 nucleotides read TGTGCCAGCAGAACGCAGGGATGGGCCAAAAACATTCAGTACTTC. Protein product: CASRTQGWAKNIQYF.

At least ten counts were recorded for this clonotype. The chain has TRBV5-1 and TRBJ2-7; TRBD2 matches 8 bases. Germline-derived CDR1 and CDR2 are SGHRS and YFSETQ. The CDR3 consists of 16 residues. The V gene end was trimmed by 4 bases and the J gene end by 2 bases; junction bases not matched to a gene: 11. This CDR3 is CASSLRLGGRTYEQYF. In DNA, the CDR3 is TGCGCCAGCAGCCTGCGCTTGGGCGGGAGGACCTACGAGCAGTACTTC.

This clonotype occurred many times. The gene calls are TRBV28 and TRBJ1-2; D is ambiguous. This CDR3 has 12 residues. CDR1 and CDR2 (germline): MDHEN, SYDVKM. Trimming pared 6 bases from V and 6 bases from J, leaving 11 bases between. The DNA for the CDR3 is TGTGCCAGCAGACGGTGGAGGGATGGCTACACCTTC. This sequence encodes CASRRWRDGYTF.

This clonotype was detected ten times or more. The chain employs TRBV28 and TRBJ2-4; no clear D. The CDR3 spans 13 residues. Trimming stripped 6 bases from V and 0 bases from J, with 6 bases between. Germline values: CDR1 MDHEN, CDR2 SYDVKM. The DNA for the CDR3 is TGTGCCAGCAGGGAACTAGCCAAAAACATTCAGTACTTC. Translated: CASRELAKNIQYF.

A note on this clonotype: A much more abundant neighbour one base away suggests this may be a read error. The chain carries TRBV28 and TRBJ2-3; 10 bases map to TRBD2. CDR1 is MDHEN and CDR2 is SYDVKM in the germline V gene. V was clipped by 7 bases and J by 4 bases; unmatched bases: 8. This CDR3 contains 15 residues. This chain's CDR3 is CASTSIAGGPDTQYF. CDR3 coding DNA: TGTGCCAGCACTTCTATAGCGGGAGGCCCAGATACGCAGTATTTT.

This clonotype was observed many times. The V and J genes are TRBV12-3 or TRBV12-4 and TRBJ2-7; no clear D gene. The V end lost 5 bases, the J end lost 1 base, and 15 bases lay between the germline ends. The CDR3 spans 15 residues. The CDR3 DNA follows: TGTGCCAGCAGTCCCTCAGCTACGATTTCCTACGAGCAGTACTTC. This sequence encodes CASSPSATISYEQYF.

This clonotype was seen at least ten times. V and J are TRBV3-1 and TRBJ2-1, with unresolved D. V was cut by 0 bases and J by 8 bases, with 32 bases left in between. From germline, CDR1 is LGHDT and CDR2 YNNKEL (reference sequence). This CDR3 spans 21 amino acids. The CDR3 nucleotides read TGTGCCAGCAGCCAAGAGCCTACCTACCCCTACGGGCCTTACAACACGGATGAGCAGTTCTTC. Translation gives CASSQEPTYPYGPYNTDEQFF.

The CDR3 region has the DNA TGCAGTGCTAGCCGGGGGGGGCTCACAGATACGCAGTATTTT. It encodes CSASRGGLTDTQYF. The J gene is TRBJ2-3, the V gene TRBV20-1, with 8 bases lining up with TRBD2. This CDR3 contains 14 residues. Germline CDR1 is DFQATT and CDR2 is SNEGSKA (reference sequence). V was clipped by 3 bases and J by 2 bases; unmatched bases: 4.

This clonotype occurred many times. The V gene is TRBV25-1, the J gene TRBJ1-4, with D possibly being TRBD1 (5 bases). Germline V gives CDR1 MGHDK, CDR2 SYGVNS. The length of the CDR3 is 13 residues. V dropped 8 bases and J dropped 2 bases, with 9 bases sitting between them. The CDR3 spells CASGRDTNEKLFF. The CDR3 bases are TGTGCCAGCGGCCGGGACACTAATGAAAAACTGTTTTTT. Full variable domain (outside the CDR3, taken from reference TRBV25-1 and TRBJ1-4): EADIYQTPRYLVIGTGKKITLECSQTMGHDKMYWYQQDPGMELHLIHYSYGVNSTEKGDLSSESTVSRIRTEHFPLTLESARPSHTSQYLCASGRDTNEKLFFGSGTQLSVL.

This clonotype was seen only once. A much larger clone lies a single base off, so this may be a read error. This chain joins TRBV6-2 or TRBV6-3 and TRBJ1-1; D unresolved. Germline CDR1 is MNHEY and CDR2 is SVGEGT. The CDR3 spans 13 residues. The CDR3 DNA is TGTGCCAGCAGTTACTCGAGGCAGACTGAATCTTTCTTT. This translates into CASSYSRQTESFF.

This clonotype has ten or more counts. The genes are TRBV4-1 and TRBJ1-5, with D possibly matching TRBD1 (6 bases). Germline V lookup: CDR1 MGHRA, CDR2 YSYEKL. This CDR3 is built from 16 residues. Trimming cost V 1 base and J 6 bases, with 16 bases left between them. CDR3 nucleotides: TGCGCCAGCAGCCAAGTACAGGGAAAGGTGGGTCAGCCCCAGCATTTT. Its translation is CASSQVQGKVGQPQHF.

This clonotype appeared a few times. This chain joins TRBV19 and TRBJ2-3; TRBD2 matches at 10 bases. There are 16 residues in the CDR3. Looked up from germline, CDR1 is LNHDA and CDR2 is SQIVND (reference sequence). V lost 6 bases and J lost 0; bases outside the gene matches: 6. In DNA, the CDR3 is TGTGCCAGTAGCCGACTAGCGGGCCCGAGCACAGATACGCAGTATTTT. Translation: CASSRLAGPSTDTQYF.